The 24 T cell receptor beta chains below come from one sample, sequenced in a study of cytomegalovirus exposure and HLA in healthy donors listed by TCRdb under 2017. Receptor libraries were prepared by the immunoSEQ multiplex PCR assay. A mixture of 60 forward primers for TCR Vbeta segments and 13 reverse primers for TCR Jbeta segments was used in the multiplex PCR. The immuneACCESS repertoire file appears here via TCRdb, limited to in-frame rearrangements. These files lack a portion of the clones; in checked studies, under half of the deficit traces to unresolved V genes, and the cause of the others is not known. The sample yields approximately 110,000 clones; roughly 80% were counted once. The top ten hold about 5% of the sample. Source material: PBMCs. The receptor set was obtained from a woman in her twenties or thirties in good health and CMV-seropositive.

This rearrangement joins TRBV6-1 to TRBJ2-5; 9 bases are shared with TRBD2. V lost 2 bases and J lost 4; bases outside the gene matches: 17. CDR3 length equals 19 residues. Germline V lookup: CDR1 MNHNS, CDR2 SASEGT. CDR3 residues: CASSEFGRLLAGLGETQYF. The CDR3 nucleotides are TGTGCCAGCAGTGAATTCGGTCGGCTGCTAGCGGGGCTGGGAGAGACCCAGTACTTC.

The CDR3 region has the DNA TGTGCCAGCAGTTTTTGGGAGGGAGCCAACAATGAGCAGTTCTTC. It codes for CASSFWEGANNEQFF. The rearrangement links TRBV27 to TRBJ2-1; 7 bases are a match to TRBD2. Germline lookup yields CDR1 MNHEY and CDR2 SMNVEV (reference sequence). Trimming at V came to 3 bases and at J to 5 bases, leaving 7 bases not matched to a gene. The CDR3 length is 15 residues.

V gene TRBV2 combines with J gene TRBJ2-1; no clear D. From germline, CDR1 is SNHLY and CDR2 FYNNEI. CDR3 length: 15 amino acids. Trimming left V 4 bases short and J 1 base short, with 11 bases between. The CDR3 DNA is TGTGCCAGCAGTGGAGGTATACTATCCTACAATGAGCAGTTCTTC. Protein sequence: CASSGGILSYNEQFF. Full variable domain (rest looked up from reference TRBV2 and TRBJ2-1): EPEVTQTPSHQVTQMGQEVILRCVPISNHLYFYWYRQILGQKVEFLVSFYNNEISEKSEIFDDQFSVERPDGSNFTLKIRSTKLEDSAMYFCASSGGILSYNEQFFGPGTRLTVL.

J is TRBJ2-7 and V is TRBV2; D remains ambiguous. Trimming shortened V by 10 bases and J by 6 bases, and 16 bases separated the two germline ends. Germline-derived CDR1 and CDR2 are SNHLY and FYNNEI. CDR3 size: 12 residues. CDR3 DNA: TGTGCCACAGGATCACAGTTGCTCGAGCAGTACTTC. It codes for CATGSQLLEQYF.

The chain is built from TRBV6-5 and TRBJ1-5; 7 nucleotides align to TRBD1. The germline V gene has CDR1 MNHEY and CDR2 SVGAGI. This CDR3 comprises 13 residues. V dropped 4 bases and J dropped 7; count of bases not matched to a gene: 4. The CDR3 here is CASSLTGSQPQHF. For the CDR3, the DNA is TGTGCCAGCAGTTTGACAGGGTCGCAGCCCCAGCATTTT.

This clone was detected only once. V usage is TRBV9 and J usage is TRBJ2-5, with TRBD1 identical over 7 bases. The CDR3 contains 15 residues. The V and J ends lost 4 bases and 2 bases, in that order; junction bases with no gene match: 8. Per germline, CDR1 SGDLS and CDR2 YYNGEE. This CDR3 reads CASSPRTGQQETQYF. The CDR3 nucleotides read TGTGCCAGCAGCCCAAGGACAGGACAACAAGAGACCCAGTACTTC.

The J gene is TRBJ1-2, the V gene TRBV19, with D tentatively TRBD1 (6 bases). Deletions cut 4 bases from V and 8 bases from J, with 17 bases between. Germline values: CDR1 LNHDA, CDR2 SQIVND (reference sequence). The length of the CDR3 is 14 residues. CDR3 DNA sequence: TGTGCCAGTAGTAATTTGTACAGGGTGGGCGGCTACACCTTC. This translates into CASSNLYRVGGYTF.

The rearrangement links TRBV28 to TRBJ2-3; D is undetermined. V lost 6 bases and J 4 bases, leaving 5 bases between the germline ends. Germline values: CDR1 MDHEN, CDR2 SYDVKM. This CDR3 is 11 amino acids long. The CDR3, as DNA: TGTGCCAGCAGGCTAGCAGATACGCAGTATTTT. This gives the protein CASRLADTQYF.

The chain's CDR3 is CAWSLGAEQFF. The CDR3 DNA reads TGTGCCTGGAGTTTGGGGGCTGAGCAGTTCTTC. V usage is TRBV30 and J usage is TRBJ2-1; possibly TRBD1 for D (6 bases). The CDR3 is made up of 11 amino acids. V gave up 2 bases and J gave up 9 bases, with 8 bases separating them. The germline CDR1 and CDR2 sequences are GTSNPN and SVGIG (reference sequence).

The genes are TRBV5-1 and TRBJ2-5, with 10 bases aligning to TRBD1. The CDR3 is 15 residues long. Germline V gives CDR1 SGHRS, CDR2 YFSETQ. V gave up 0 bases and J gave up 5 bases; unmatched junction bases: 4. The CDR3 bases are TGCGCCAGCAGCTTGGGGGGACAGGGGTCGGAGACCCAGTACTTC. Translating gives CASSLGGQGSETQYF. The full variable domain, rest sourced from reference TRBV5-1 and TRBJ2-5, is KAGVTQTPRYLIKTRGQQVTLSCSPISGHRSVSWYQQTPGQGLQFLFEYFSETQRNKGNFPGRFSGRQFSNSRSEMNVSTLELGDSALYLCASSLGGQGSETQYFGPGTRLLVL.

A few counts support this clone. This chain links TRBV4-1 with TRBJ1-4; a possible D gene is TRBD1 (5 bases). V was shortened by 2 bases and J by 4 bases, with 11 bases between the two germline ends. This CDR3 region has 15 residues. Germline V lookup: CDR1 MGHRA, CDR2 YSYEKL. CDR3 sequence reads: CASSQTDSLNEKLFF. The CDR3 coding sequence is TGCGCCAGCAGCCAAACAGACAGTCTTAATGAAAAACTGTTTTTT.

CDR3 sequence reads: CASRAQGENSPLHF. CDR3 nucleotides: TGTGCCAGCAGAGCACAGGGTGAGAATTCACCCCTCCACTTT. This chain joins TRBV5-4 and TRBJ1-6; TRBD1 is a possible D gene (6 bases). Looked up from germline, CDR1 is SGHNT and CDR2 is YYREEE (reference sequence). This CDR3 region has 14 residues. The ends were cut back, 5 bases at V and 7 bases at J, with 13 bases in the middle.

The V and J genes are TRBV7-9 and TRBJ2-6; the D gene is possibly TRBD2 (6 bases). The germline V gene has CDR1 SEHNR and CDR2 FQNEAQ (reference sequence). This CDR3 has 18 amino acids. Trimming left V 4 bases short and J 2 bases short, with 18 bases between. CDR3 in amino acids: CASSSGGVDLPGANVLTF. The CDR3, as DNA: TGTGCCAGCAGCTCAGGCGGGGTGGACTTGCCTGGGGCCAACGTCCTGACTTTC. Using reference TRBV7-9 and TRBJ2-6 for the parts outside the CDR3, the full variable domain is DTGVSQNPRHKITKRGQNVTFRCDPISEHNRLYWYRQTLGQGPEFLTYFQNEAQLEKSRLLSDRFSAERPKGSFSTLEIQRTEQGDSAMYLCASSSGGVDLPGANVLTFGAGSRLTVL.

The rearrangement uses TRBV2 and TRBJ1-2; maybe TRBD1 (5 bases). Trimming removed 9 bases from V and 4 bases from J, with 18 bases in between. CDR1 and CDR2 from the germline V gene are SNHLY and FYNNEI. The CDR3 length is 14 residues. CDR3 loop: CASRTGGGGYGYTF. CDR3 nucleotides: TGTGCCAGTCGGACGGGTGGGGGGGGCTATGGCTACACCTTC. Full variable domain (remainder filled in from reference TRBV2 and TRBJ1-2): EPEVTQTPSHQVTQMGQEVILRCVPISNHLYFYWYRQILGQKVEFLVSFYNNEISEKSEIFDDQFSVERPDGSNFTLKIRSTKLEDSAMYFCASRTGGGGYGYTFGSGTRLTVV.

The J gene is TRBJ1-4, the V gene TRBV2; D is perhaps TRBD1 (5 bases). Between the trimmed V and J ends, which lost 3 bases and 12 bases, there was a span of 14 bases. The germline V gene has CDR1 SNHLY and CDR2 FYNNEI. This CDR3 is 13 amino acids long. Here the CDR3 DNA reads TGTGCCAGCAGTGACCGGGTGTTAGGGGAACTGTTTTTT. Encoded protein: CASSDRVLGELFF.

The chain joins TRBV2 to TRBJ2-1; TRBD1 might be the D (5 bases). CDR3 size: 14 residues. Deletions cut 3 bases from V and 7 bases from J, with 13 bases between. Germline V gene lookup returns CDR1 SNHLY and CDR2 FYNNEI. In DNA, the CDR3 is TGTGCCAGCAGTGATGGACAATCCTTGAATGAGCAGTTCTTC. Translated, it gives CASSDGQSLNEQFF.

The rearrangement joins TRBV11-3 to TRBJ2-7, with 12 bases aligning to TRBD1. The CDR3 covers 12 residues. Germline CDR1 is SGHNT and CDR2 is YENEEA. With 11 bases clipped from V and 7 bases from J, the junction kept 6 bases outside the gene matches. The CDR3 reads CAWGDRGREQYF. The CDR3 nucleotides read TGTGCCTGGGGGGACAGGGGGCGTGAGCAGTACTTC.

This chain uses TRBV6-1 with TRBJ2-4; 14 nucleotides align to TRBD2. Germline values: CDR1 MNHNS, CDR2 SASEGT. J gave up 5 bases and V 4 bases, and 1 base lay outside the gene matches. This CDR3 region has 15 residues. The CDR3 DNA sequence: TGTGCCAGCAGTGGACTAGCGGGGGGGCAAAACATTCAGTACTTC. Protein sequence: CASSGLAGGQNIQYF.

The rearrangement uses TRBV6-1 and TRBJ2-1, with 8 bases aligning to TRBD2. The CDR3 length is 16 residues. The V and J ends lost 1 base and 8 bases, in that order; junction bases with no gene match: 10. Germline V CDR1 and CDR2: MNHNS, SASEGT. The CDR3 nucleotides are TGTGCCAGCAGTGAAGTGAGCGGACTAGCTGTGCATGAGCAGTTCTTC. Translation gives CASSEVSGLAVHEQFF.

This chain connects TRBV10-3 to TRBJ1-1; D ambiguous. With 10 bases removed from V and 1 base from J, the gap between germline ends came to 13 bases. The CDR3 length is 13 residues. Germline assignment: CDR1 ENHRY and CDR2 SYGVKD. CDR3 sequence reads: CAKRTGANTEAFF. The CDR3 bases are TGTGCCAAACGGACGGGAGCGAACACTGAAGCTTTCTTT.

CDR3 DNA sequence: TGTGCCAGTAGTATATATTGGGCAGGAACTAACACTGAAGCTTTCTTT. Its protein product is CASSIYWAGTNTEAFF. V and J are TRBV19 and TRBJ1-1; D remains ambiguous. V was shortened by 2 bases and J by 2 bases, with 15 bases between the two germline ends. The CDR3 is made up of 16 amino acids. CDR1 and CDR2 (germline): LNHDA, SQIVND (reference sequence). Full variable domain (remainder filled in from reference TRBV19 and TRBJ1-1): DGGITQSPKYLFRKEGQNVTLSCEQNLNHDAMYWYRQDPGQGLRLIYYSQIVNDFQKGDIAEGYSVSREKKESFPLTVTSAQKNPTAFYLCASSIYWAGTNTEAFFGQGTRLTVV.

In regard to this clone: Other DNA sequences in this sample translate to the same CDR3. The chain couples TRBV6-5 to TRBJ2-1; no clear D gene. Trimming shortened V by 2 bases and J by 5 bases, and 4 bases separated the two germline ends. Per the germline V gene, CDR1 is MNHEY and CDR2 is SVGAGI. This CDR3 spans 12 amino acids. The CDR3 sequence is CASSYSNNEQFF. CDR3 bases: TGTGCCAGCAGTTACAGCAACAATGAGCAGTTCTTC.

This chain joins TRBV5-1 and TRBJ2-1; 8 nucleotides match TRBD1. This CDR3 spans 15 amino acids. Looked up from germline, CDR1 is SGHRS and CDR2 is YFSETQ. V dropped 5 bases and J dropped 3; count of bases not matched to a gene: 7. The CDR3: CASRAGTGSYNEQFF. Here the CDR3 DNA reads TGCGCCAGCAGGGCCGGGACAGGAAGCTACAATGAGCAGTTCTTC.

V gene TRBV10-3 combines with J gene TRBJ1-1, with TRBD1 identical over 7 bases. Per germline, CDR1 ENHRY and CDR2 SYGVKD. J was trimmed by 5 bases and V by 6 bases; bases with no gene match: 9. The CDR3 is 14 amino acids. CDR3 sequence (DNA): TGTGCCATCAGAATACAGGGGTCGCAAACTGAAGCTTTCTTT. Protein product: CAIRIQGSQTEAFF.